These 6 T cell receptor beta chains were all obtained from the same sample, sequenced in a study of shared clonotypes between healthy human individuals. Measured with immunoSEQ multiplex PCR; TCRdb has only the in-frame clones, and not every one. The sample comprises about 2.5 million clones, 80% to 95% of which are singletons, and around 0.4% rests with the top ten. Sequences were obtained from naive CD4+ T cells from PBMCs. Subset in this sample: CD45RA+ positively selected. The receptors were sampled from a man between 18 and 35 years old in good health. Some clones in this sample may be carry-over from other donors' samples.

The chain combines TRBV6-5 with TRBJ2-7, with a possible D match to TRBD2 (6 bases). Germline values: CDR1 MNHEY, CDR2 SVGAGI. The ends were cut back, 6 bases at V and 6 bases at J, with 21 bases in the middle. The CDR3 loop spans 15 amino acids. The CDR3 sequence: CASRRDAIRGGEQYF. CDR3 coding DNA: TGTGCCAGCAGACGGGACGCCATTCGGGGAGGCGAGCAGTACTTC.

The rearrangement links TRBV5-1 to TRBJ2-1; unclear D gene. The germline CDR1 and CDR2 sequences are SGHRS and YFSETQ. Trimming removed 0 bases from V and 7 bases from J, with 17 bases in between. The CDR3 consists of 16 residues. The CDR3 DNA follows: TGCGCCAGCAGCTTGGCCGGGTCGTATTCCGAGAATGAGCAGTTCTTC. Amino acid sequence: CASSLAGSYSENEQFF.

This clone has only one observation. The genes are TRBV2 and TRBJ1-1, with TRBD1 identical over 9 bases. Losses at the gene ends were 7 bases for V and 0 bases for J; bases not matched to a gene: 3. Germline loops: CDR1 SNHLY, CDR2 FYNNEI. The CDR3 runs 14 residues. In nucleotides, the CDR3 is TGTGCCAGCAAGTGGACAGGGGTGAACACTGAAGCTTTCTTT. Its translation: CASKWTGVNTEAFF. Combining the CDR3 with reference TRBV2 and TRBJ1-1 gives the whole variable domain EPEVTQTPSHQVTQMGQEVILRCVPISNHLYFYWYRQILGQKVEFLVSFYNNEISEKSEIFDDQFSVERPDGSNFTLKIRSTKLEDSAMYFCASKWTGVNTEAFFGQGTRLTVV.

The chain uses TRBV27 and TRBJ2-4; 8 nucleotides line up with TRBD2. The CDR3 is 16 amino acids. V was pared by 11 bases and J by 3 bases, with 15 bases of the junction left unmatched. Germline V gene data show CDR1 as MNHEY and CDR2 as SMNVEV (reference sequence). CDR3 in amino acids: CASGRVGELSKNIQYF. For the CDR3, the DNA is TGTGCCTCCGGGAGGGTTGGGGAATTGAGCAAAAACATTCAGTACTTC.

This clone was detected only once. CDR3 DNA sequence: TGTGCCAGCAGCTTAGTAGCAGGGCTAGCGGGACGGACCTACGAGCAGTACTTC. This codes for CASSLVAGLAGRTYEQYF. The chain is built from TRBV7-2 and TRBJ2-7; 9 nucleotides align to TRBD2. Germline-derived CDR1 and CDR2 are SGHTA and FQGNSA. The junction had 12 bases not matched to a gene; V was cut back by 1 base and J by 2 bases. CDR3 length: 18 residues.

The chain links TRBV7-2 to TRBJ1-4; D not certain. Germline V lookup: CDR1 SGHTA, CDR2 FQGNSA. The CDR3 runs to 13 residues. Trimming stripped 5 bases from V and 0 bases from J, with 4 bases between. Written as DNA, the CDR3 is TGTGCCAGCAGCGTTGCAACTAATGAAAAACTGTTTTTT. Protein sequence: CASSVATNEKLFF.